The rows below give T cell receptor beta chains drawn from one sample of a study of Graves' ophthalmopathy and Graves' hyperthyroidism. TCRdb reprocessed the multiplex PCR reads with MiXCR, giving one entry per CDR3 protein. The sample has around 1.1 million distinct CDR3 sequences, around a third seen once. Sequencing input: peripheral blood or thyroid tissue (not recorded which). These receptor sequences come from an adult man with Graves' hyperthyroidism. CDR3s include the opening cysteine and the closing phenylalanine or tryptophan. A D gene is named only where the DNA matches it firmly. Clone size appears in some rows only: once, few, many, or a class for an expanded clone.

j_call	v_call	d_call	clone_size	cdr3_nt	cdr3_aa
TRBJ1-6	TRBV7-3	.	.	TGTGCCAGCATCGAGGGAATACCTGTTGGTTCACCCCTCCACTTT	CASIEGIPVGSPLHF
TRBJ1-4	TRBV7-9	.	.	TGTGCCAGCACCCCTTGGGCAGGGGCAACTAATGAAAAACTGTTTTTT	CASTPWAGATNEKLFF
TRBJ1-4	TRBV20-1	.	many	TGCAGTGCTAGGTTTGAAAAACTGTTTTTT	CSARFEKLFF
TRBJ2-7	TRBV7-9	.	many	TGTGCCAGCGGGACGGGAGAGTCCTACGAGCAGTACTTC	CASGTGESYEQYF
TRBJ1-1	TRBV25-1	.	.	TGTGCCAGCGATAACAGCTTAATCATGAACACTGAAGCTTTCTTT	CASDNSLIMNTEAFF
TRBJ1-1	TRBV5-1	TRBD1	many	TGCGCCAGCAGCTTGGACCCGGGACAGGGACCCAAGAACACTGAAGCTTTCTTT	CASSLDPGQGPKNTEAFF
TRBJ2-3	TRBV29-1	TRBD2	.	TGCAGCGTTAGAGCGGGAGGAGGAGATACGCAGTATTTT	CSVRAGGGDTQYF
TRBJ2-7	TRBV7-9	.	.	TGTGCCAGCAGCTCAAGGCGGGACAACTACGAGCAGTACTTC	CASSSRRDNYEQYF
TRBJ2-7	TRBV7-9	TRBD1	.	TGTGCCAGCAGACCTGGGAAAGGGGGCATGTACGAGCAGTACTTC	CASRPGKGGMYEQYF
TRBJ2-7	TRBV24-1	.	.	TGTCCCCCTACAGGGCTCTCCTACGAGCAGTACTTC	CPPTGLSYEQYF
TRBJ1-6	TRBV6-6	TRBD1	many	TGTGCCAGCATTAGAAGCCGACAGGGGCGCAATTCACCCCTCCACTTT	CASIRSRQGRNSPLHF
TRBJ2-2	TRBV20-1	TRBD2	many	TGCAGTGCTAGTGGGACTAGCGGGACGAGCACCGGGGAGCTGTTTTTT	CSASGTSGTSTGELFF
TRBJ2-7	TRBV4-3	TRBD1	.	TGCGCCAGCAGCCACGGGACAGGGCAAGTCATAGAGTACGAGCAGTACTTC	CASSHGTGQVIEYEQYF
TRBJ2-7	TRBV10-3	.	.	TGTGCCATCAGTGAGAGGTCCGAAAGCTCCTACGAGCAGTACTTC	CAISERSESSYEQYF
TRBJ2-5	TRBV7-2	.	many	TGTGCCAGCAGCCGAGATCGGCAAGAGACCCAGTACTTC	CASSRDRQETQYF
TRBJ1-2	TRBV29-1	.	.	TGCAGCTTAGATTTGTCGGCAGGGGAGGGCTACACCTTC	CSLDLSAGEGYTF
TRBJ1-1	TRBV10-1	TRBD1	many	TGCGCCAGCCAGGGGGGAAACACTGAAGCTTTCTTT	CASQGGNTEAFF
TRBJ2-7	TRBV29-1	TRBD1	many	TGCAGCGCTGGGACAGACGCCTACGAGCAGTACTTC	CSAGTDAYEQYF
TRBJ2-1	TRBV11-2	TRBD2	.	TGTGCCAGCAGCGCTGGGACTAGCGGGAGGACAGCCTACAATGAGCAGTTCTTC	CASSAGTSGRTAYNEQFF
TRBJ1-1	TRBV15	TRBD1	few	TGTGCCACCAGCAGAGTGGCAGGGGGAGCTTTCTTT	CATSRVAGGAFF
TRBJ1-1	TRBV15	.	few	TGTGCCACCAGCAGAGAGGGGTTT	CATSREGF
TRBJ2-2	TRBV29-1	.	.	TGCAGCGTGGGAGGGGGTAATGGGGAGCTGTTTTTT	CSVGGGNGELFF
TRBJ1-4	TRBV19	TRBD1	few	TGTGCCAGTCAAACCCCGGGACAGGGAAATGAAAAACTGTTTTTT	CASQTPGQGNEKLFF
TRBJ2-5	TRBV6-5	TRBD1	many	TGTGCCAGCAGTAATCTCGGGACAGGGGGACAAGAGACCCAGTACTTC	CASSNLGTGGQETQYF
TRBJ1-6	TRBV20-1	TRBD1	.	TGCAGTGCTAGTAGACAGGGCAATCAGCCCCTCCACTTT	CSASRQGNQPLHF
TRBJ2-7	TRBV29-1	.	.	TGCAGCGTTGAAGTTGCAGGACCCGGATTCTACGAGCAGTACTTC	CSVEVAGPGFYEQYF
TRBJ2-3	TRBV29-1	.	few	TGCAGCGCCGTACAGGGCTACACAGATACGCAGTATTTT	CSAVQGYTDTQYF
TRBJ2-2	TRBV11-2	.	.	TGTGCCAGCAGCTTCCCCCAGGCGCGCACCGGGGAGCTGTTTTTT	CASSFPQARTGELFF
TRBJ1-2	TRBV11-2	.	many	TGTGCCAGCAGCTACAATTTGGGGGCCAGGGACTATGGCTACACCTTC	CASSYNLGARDYGYTF
TRBJ2-6	TRBV7-2	.	.	TGTGCCAGCAGCTTAGGCGTGGGAAATACTGGGGCCAACGTCCTGACTTTC	CASSLGVGNTGANVLTF
TRBJ1-4	TRBV12-3/TRBV12-4	.	many	TGTGCCAGCAGTCCAGGGAGACGTTTTGAAAAACTGTTTTTT	CASSPGRRFEKLFF
TRBJ1-2	TRBV7-9	TRBD1	.	TGTGCCAGCAGCTTAGCGGGACAGACGGGCTACACCTTC	CASSLAGQTGYTF
TRBJ1-1	TRBV7-9	TRBD1	.	TGTGCCAGCAGCGTCTCGTGGGCAGGGGGTAGGAACACTGAAGCTTTCTTT	CASSVSWAGGRNTEAFF
TRBJ1-5	TRBV28	.	many	TGTGCCACAAACGAGAGGGCTCATCAGCCCCAGCATTTT	CATNERAHQPQHF
TRBJ2-5	TRBV9	.	many	TGTGCCAGCAGCGTAGATAGGTGGGGAGAGACCCAGTACTTC	CASSVDRWGETQYF
TRBJ1-3	TRBV19	TRBD1	.	TGTGCCAGTAGGAATCCGGGACAGGGAGTTGGAGACACCATATATTTT	CASRNPGQGVGDTIYF
TRBJ1-3	TRBV29-1	.	many	TGCAGCGCGGGAACCTCTGGAAACACCATATATTTT	CSAGTSGNTIYF
TRBJ2-2	TRBV2	.	.	TGTGCCAGCAGTACCAATAGCGGGGAGCTGTTTTTT	CASSTNSGELFF
TRBJ2-7	TRBV7-9	TRBD1	.	TGTGCCAGCAGCTTAAATTGGGGCATGGACAGGGTTGTTCCCTACGAGCAGTACTTC	CASSLNWGMDRVVPYEQYF
TRBJ1-2	TRBV19	.	many	TGTGCCAGTAGTATAAACGGGAACTATGGCTACACCTTC	CASSINGNYGYTF
TRBJ2-7	TRBV7-2	.	.	TGTGCCAGCAGTATTAGCCTCCAGGCATCTTACTCCTACGAGCAGTACTTC	CASSISLQASYSYEQYF
TRBJ1-5	TRBV6-5	.	.	TGTGCCAGCAGCCCGGGGGTAGAGGACAATCAGCCCCAGCATTTT	CASSPGVEDNQPQHF
TRBJ1-3	TRBV10-3	.	few	TGTGCCATCAGTCGACAGGTTTCTGGAAACACCATATATTTT	CAISRQVSGNTIYF
TRBJ1-2	TRBV24-1	.	.	TGTGCCACCAGTGAGGCCGGGTATGGCTACACCTTC	CATSEAGYGYTF
TRBJ2-7	TRBV7-8	.	.	TGTGCCAGCAGCTTAGAGGGTTTGGGAAAGTACGAGCAGTACTTC	CASSLEGLGKYEQYF
TRBJ1-2	TRBV29-1	.	many	TGCAGCGTTGGGGACCAGGGGTATGGCTACACCTTC	CSVGDQGYGYTF
TRBJ2-6	TRBV2	.	.	TGTGCCAGCACCGGACAGGGGGCCAACGTCCTGACTTTC	CASTGQGANVLTF
TRBJ2-7	TRBV6-2/TRBV6-3	.	.	TGTGCCAGCCGCAGCACAGGGCTATACGAGCAGTACTTC	CASRSTGLYEQYF
TRBJ2-5	TRBV29-1	.	many	TGCAGCGTTGTTAACAGGGTGGAAGAGACCCAGTACTTC	CSVVNRVEETQYF
TRBJ2-7	TRBV7-2	.	.	TGTGCCAGCAGCCCTCTAGAGTACTTC	CASSPLEYF
TRBJ2-5	TRBV7-2	.	few	TGTGCCAGCAGTAAAGGGACTCTATGGCAAGAGACCCAGTACTTC	CASSKGTLWQETQYF